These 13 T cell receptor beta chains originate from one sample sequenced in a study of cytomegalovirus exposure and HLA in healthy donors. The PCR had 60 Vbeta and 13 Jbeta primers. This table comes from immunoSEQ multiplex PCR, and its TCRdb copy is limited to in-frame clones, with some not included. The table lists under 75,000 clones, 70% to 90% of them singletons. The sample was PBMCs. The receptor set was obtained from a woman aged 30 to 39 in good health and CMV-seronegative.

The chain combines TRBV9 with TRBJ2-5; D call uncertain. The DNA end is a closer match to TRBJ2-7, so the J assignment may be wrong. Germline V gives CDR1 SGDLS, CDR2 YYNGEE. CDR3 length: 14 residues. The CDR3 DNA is TGTGCCAGCAGCGTAGAAAAAACCTCCTACGAGCAGTACTTC. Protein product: CASSVEKTSYEQYF.

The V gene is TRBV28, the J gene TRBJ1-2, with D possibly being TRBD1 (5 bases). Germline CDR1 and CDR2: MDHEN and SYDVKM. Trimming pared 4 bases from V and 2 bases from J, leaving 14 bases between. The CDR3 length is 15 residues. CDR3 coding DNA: TGTGCCAGCAGTTCCCCCACGACAGCAAACTATGGCTACACCTTC. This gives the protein CASSSPTTANYGYTF.

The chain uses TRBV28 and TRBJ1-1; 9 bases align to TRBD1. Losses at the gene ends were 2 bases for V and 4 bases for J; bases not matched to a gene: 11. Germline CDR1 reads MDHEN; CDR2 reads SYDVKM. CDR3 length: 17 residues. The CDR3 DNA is TGTGCCAGCAGTTTAGCGTACCACAGGGGGCGCGGCACTGAAGCTTTCTTT. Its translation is CASSLAYHRGRGTEAFF.

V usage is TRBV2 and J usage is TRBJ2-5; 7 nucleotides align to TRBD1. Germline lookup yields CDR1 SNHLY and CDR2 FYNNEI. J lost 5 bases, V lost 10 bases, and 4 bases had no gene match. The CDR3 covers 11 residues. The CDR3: CAIKGAETQYF. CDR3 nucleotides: TGTGCCATCAAGGGGGCGGAGACCCAGTACTTC. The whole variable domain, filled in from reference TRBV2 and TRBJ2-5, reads EPEVTQTPSHQVTQMGQEVILRCVPISNHLYFYWYRQILGQKVEFLVSFYNNEISEKSEIFDDQFSVERPDGSNFTLKIRSTKLEDSAMYFCAIKGAETQYFGPGTRLLVL.

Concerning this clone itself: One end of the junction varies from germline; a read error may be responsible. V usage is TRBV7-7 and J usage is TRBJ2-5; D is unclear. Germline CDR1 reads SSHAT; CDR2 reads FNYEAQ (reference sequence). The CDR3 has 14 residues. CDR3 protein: CASSLDGQQETQYF. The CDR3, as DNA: TGTGCTAGCAGCTTAGATGGGCAGCAAGAGACCCAGTACTTC.

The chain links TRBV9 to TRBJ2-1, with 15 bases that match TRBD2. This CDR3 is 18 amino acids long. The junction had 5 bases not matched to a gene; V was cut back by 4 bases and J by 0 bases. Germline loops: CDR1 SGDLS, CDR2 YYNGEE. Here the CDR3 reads CASSPGLAGGSSYNEQFF. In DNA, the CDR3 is TGTGCCAGCAGCCCCGGACTAGCGGGAGGGAGCTCCTACAATGAGCAGTTCTTC.

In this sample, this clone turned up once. The CDR3 is CATSRDLPGREVNTEAFF. The CDR3 bases are TGTGCCACCAGCAGAGATCTCCCCGGGAGGGAGGTGAACACTGAAGCTTTCTTT. This sequence joins TRBV15 and TRBJ1-1; D is ambiguous. Germline values: CDR1 LNHNV, CDR2 YYDKDF (reference sequence). V lost 0 bases, J lost 0 bases, and 17 bases lay in between. This CDR3 comprises 18 residues.

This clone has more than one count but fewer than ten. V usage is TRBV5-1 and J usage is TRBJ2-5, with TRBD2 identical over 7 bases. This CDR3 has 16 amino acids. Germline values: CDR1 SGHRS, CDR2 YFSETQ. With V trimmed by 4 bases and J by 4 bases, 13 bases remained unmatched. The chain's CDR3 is CASSPQRGRVGETQYF. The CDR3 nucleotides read TGCGCCAGCAGCCCTCAGAGAGGGAGGGTGGGAGAGACCCAGTACTTC.

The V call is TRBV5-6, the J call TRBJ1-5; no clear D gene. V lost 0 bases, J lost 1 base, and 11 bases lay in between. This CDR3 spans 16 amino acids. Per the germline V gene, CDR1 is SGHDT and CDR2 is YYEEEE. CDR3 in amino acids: CASSLGAGQSNQPQHF. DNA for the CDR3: TGTGCCAGCAGCTTGGGGGCCGGCCAAAGCAATCAGCCCCAGCATTTT.

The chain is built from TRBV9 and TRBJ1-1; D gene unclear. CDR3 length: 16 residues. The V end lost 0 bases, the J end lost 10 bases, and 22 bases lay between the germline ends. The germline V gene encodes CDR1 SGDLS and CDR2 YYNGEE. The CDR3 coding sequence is TGTGCCAGCAGCGTAGAAAGGGATCGGAACCTCGCGGGAGCTTTCTTT. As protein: CASSVERDRNLAGAFF.

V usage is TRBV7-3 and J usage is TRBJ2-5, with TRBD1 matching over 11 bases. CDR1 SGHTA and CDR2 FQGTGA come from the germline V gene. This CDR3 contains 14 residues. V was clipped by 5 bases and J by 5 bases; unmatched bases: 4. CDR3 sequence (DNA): TGTGCCAGCAGCCCGGGACAGGGGGGGGAGACCCAGTACTTC. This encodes CASSPGQGGETQYF.

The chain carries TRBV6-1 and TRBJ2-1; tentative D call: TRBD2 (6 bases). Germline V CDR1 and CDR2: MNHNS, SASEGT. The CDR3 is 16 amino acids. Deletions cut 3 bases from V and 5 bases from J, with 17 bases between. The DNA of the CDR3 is TGTGCCAGCAGTGATGGAGGAGGGGATTTTAACAATGAGCAGTTCTTC. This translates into CASSDGGGDFNNEQFF.

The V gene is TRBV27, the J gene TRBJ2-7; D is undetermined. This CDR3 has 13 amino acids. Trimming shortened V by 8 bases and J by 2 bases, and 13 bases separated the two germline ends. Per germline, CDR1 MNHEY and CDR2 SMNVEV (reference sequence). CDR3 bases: TGTGCCAGCTGTCCCCCTCGGGCCTACGAGCAGTACTTC. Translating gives CASCPPRAYEQYF.